This note documents a single T cell receptor beta chain sequence. This clonotype appeared many times. What this receptor recognizes is not known. No much larger clonotype is one base removed from it; base qualities were not supplied. From the cysteine up to the phenylalanine, the CDR3 has a length of 14 residues. CDR3 DNA only is kept here, 42 bases in frame from base 1. Via the germline V gene, CDR1 is MNHNS and CDR2 SASEGT. Ends trimmed: V by 6 bases, J by 5 bases; bases unmatched to a gene: 3. This sample was included in a study of regulatory T cells in long-lasting Graves disease listed by TCRdb under 2021. Broadly, across the study: In the newly diagnosed Graves' disease group, patients had been taking antithyroid drugs for less than 3 months. Persistent Graves' disease patients were compared with newly diagnosed Graves' disease patients by peripheral blood TCR sequencing and RNA sequencing. The study was conducted in China and was registered as a clinical trial. A total of around 35 samples underwent TCR sequencing, from roughly 13 patients with persistent Graves' disease and about 20 patients with newly diagnosed Graves' disease.

Study-wide conclusions, independent of this receptor: Because the primary lesion, thyroid tissue, could not be accessed, the study looked at peripheral blood alone. Compared with newly diagnosed patients, patients with persistent Graves' disease had lower TCR Shannon entropy and fewer highly expanded clones, which suggests clonal expansion. Patients with persistent disease shared more public clonotypes (approximately 2,500) than newly diagnosed patients did (more than 900). Only the TCR beta chain was sequenced and analyzed. Preferential use of TRBV28, TRBJ1-2 and TRBJ2-5 was observed in persistent disease, whereas TRBV20-1 and TRBJ2-1 were favored in newly diagnosed disease. The authors acknowledged the small sample size as a limitation that may reduce accuracy.

Taken with the paper, the label for time point translates to: newly diagnosed GD, antithyroid drugs for less than 3 months. For both TCR sequencing and RNA sequencing, RNA was extracted from PBMCs in TRIzol. Graves' disease was diagnosed according to American Thyroid Association guidelines. Patients for the study were recruited at an endocrinology department in Xi'an, China. Each patient gave 7 to 9.5 milliliters of peripheral blood, collected in an EDTA anticoagulant tube. Ficoll Paque Plus density gradient separation was used to isolate PBMCs, and no further T cell sorting was done. An Agilent 2100 Bioanalyzer and agarose gel were used to assess RNA quality, and a NanoDrop 2000 was used to measure RNA concentration. To prepare the library, multiplex PCR was applied. Sequenced on an Illumina HiSeq 4000. To build TCR beta libraries, CDR3 regions were amplified by Arm-PCR using iRepertoire HTBI primers. Before sequencing, the PCR products went through gel purification. The published analysis was carried out like this. Gene usage analysis of CDR3 amino acid clonotypes used the approximately 56 TRBV and 12 to 15 TRBJ segments found across samples. Filtered high-quality paired reads were merged into contigs using COPE and FqMerger. Contigs were aligned with BLAST to IMGT TRBV, TRBD and TRBJ reference genes, and CDR3 was defined per IMGT. Any clonotype with a frequency above 0.1% was classified as a highly expanded clone. Shannon entropy was used to measure repertoire diversity, and the Gini coefficient was used to measure V-J evenness. A clonotype found in more than one individual was treated as public. The public reads were reanalyzed by TCRdb: fastp trimming at Q25, MiXCR alignment, in-frame beta chains only. Merged by CDR3 protein, the rows form single entries marked with the most common genes and DNA. It is TCRdb's table, rather than the study itself, that gives the V and J calls and clone size. Across this sample there are around 480,000 distinct CDR3 sequences, with roughly 16% seen only once. Around 25% of the sample is in the top ten clones.

These data were likewise used in another study, on T cells in Graves' hyperthyroidism and ophthalmopathy. Per that second paper: Graves' hyperthyroidism was defined as stable when no progression to ophthalmopathy occurred over 18 months of follow-up. Hyperthyroidism patients were newly diagnosed, had a disease duration of under 2 months, and were aged 18 to 65 years. The study excluded patients with uncontrolled infections, other autoimmune diseases, pregnancy or lactation. Clinical symptoms, serum thyroxine and TRAb, thyroid ultrasound, and orbital computed tomography formed the basis for the diagnoses. The TCR CDR3 was subjected to a first round of RT-PCR using the HTBI primer set and the Qiagen OneStep RT-PCR kit. Most expanded thyroid clonotypes (frequency above 0.001) were also detected in blood, a finding suggesting that blood repertoires may reflect thyroid immune responses. Ophthalmopathy was separated from stable hyperthyroidism by a 13 V-J signature model, with around 90% sensitivity and roughly 81% specificity obtained in cross-validation and 80%/75% obtained in testing. In validation, progression to ophthalmopathy was predicted by the model with roughly 71% sensitivity and around 75% specificity, a median of around 6.5 months before onset. To identify distinguishing TCR V-J signatures, a discovery cohort of 100 patients was used, comprising 43 with Graves' ophthalmopathy and about 59 with stable Graves' hyperthyroidism. Prospective prediction of ophthalmopathy was tested in an independent validation cohort consisting of 18 to 20 hyperthyroidism patients and over 15 patients who later progressed to ophthalmopathy. The 95 to 100 discovery patients were randomly divided into training and test sets at a 7:3 ratio. In roughly six Graves' hyperthyroidism patients, the study also compared T-cell repertoires from thyroid tissue with T-cell repertoires from blood. After sampling, hyperthyroidism patients received methimazole starting at 30 mg daily, and ophthalmopathy patients received high-dose intravenous methylprednisolone. The libraries were constructed in a second round of multiplex PCR and then size-selected and purified. Sequencing of the libraries was done on an Illumina HiSeq2000 using paired-end 100 bp reads. SOAPnuke was used to process the raw data, throwing out any read that contained adapters or uncalled bases, had a mean Phred below 15, or lacked an exact constant-primer or identifier match. COPE v1.2.5 was used to merge high-quality paired reads, and clonotypes were defined as unique nucleotide sequences. MiTCR v1.1 was used to align clonotypes to the IMGT TRBV, TRBD and TRBJ reference segments. The analysis was restricted to V-J combinations with a frequency above 0.0001, which together covered just over 99% of the repertoires. A TCS score was defined as the ratio of F50 (clonal expansion) to E x V (chaos), with BLOSUM62-based TCRdist applied between CDR3 peptides within each V-J. Welch's t-statistics and random forest reduced 500 to 550 V-J features to about 13, which were used in a naive Bayes classifier (R e1071). No statistical method was used to set the sample size in advance, and investigators knew the group allocation. The paper describes TCR Vbeta CDR3 sequencing of around 130 peripheral blood samples, made up of fewer than 50 ophthalmopathy patients, around 78 hyperthyroidism patients and 17 progressor patients.

The sample consisted of peripheral blood mononuclear cells (PBMCs), taken at new diagnosis, from a patient treated with antithyroid drugs. This TCR came from a woman between 40 and 65 years old with Graves disease. Donor details come from another sample of the same person, matched by shared clones. This chain is built from TRBV6-1 and TRBJ2-3; TRBD2 agrees with 12 junctional bases. The base sequence is TGTGCCAGCAGAGGACTAGCGGGGTTAGATACGCAGTATTTT. This translates into CASRGLAGLDTQYF.